These 23 T cell receptor beta chains originate from one sample sequenced in a study of Ad26.COV2.S vaccination and SARS-CoV-2 variants. The repertoire was sequenced with immunoSEQ multiplex PCR; TCRdb's copy has only in-frame clones and lacks some. This table has about 480,000 clones, around 88% appearing once. Treatment reported: roughly 20 received Ad26.COV2.S at low or high dose, single or two shots; about 5 received placebo; per-sample allocation not given. Sampling happened 63 days after the first vaccine or placebo injection. The sequencing used peripheral blood, collected in a trial of Ad26.COV2.S vaccine versus placebo. The receptors here all came from a person between 18 and 59 years old who received the Ad26.COV2.S COVID-19 vaccine or a placebo.

The CDR3 DNA reads TGCGCCAGCGGTCTTAGCTTCCTCAATGAGCAGTTCTTC. This codes for CASGLSFLNEQFF. This chain uses TRBV5-1 with TRBJ2-1, with D uncertain. V shed 7 bases and J shed 6 bases, with 14 bases lying between them. The germline CDR1 and CDR2 sequences are SGHRS and YFSETQ. The CDR3 is made up of 13 amino acids.

This chain uses TRBV19 with TRBJ2-2; no firm D call. Germline lookup yields CDR1 LNHDA and CDR2 SQIVND (reference sequence). CDR3 length: 10 amino acids. V lost 10 bases and J 8 bases, leaving 8 bases between the germline ends. DNA of the CDR3: TGTGCCACCCGGAATGGGGAGCTGTTTTTT. Its protein product is CATRNGELFF.

This clone was found once. The chain links TRBV28 to TRBJ2-7; D gene ambiguous. The CDR3 sequence is 12 residues long. CDR1 and CDR2 (germline): MDHEN, SYDVKM. V dropped 2 bases and J dropped 4 bases, with 6 bases sitting between them. The CDR3 DNA sequence: TGTGCCAGCAGTTTAGGCGCTTACGAGCAGTACTTC. This gives the protein CASSLGAYEQYF.

The V gene is TRBV30, the J gene TRBJ2-5, with D unclear. This CDR3 contains 15 residues. V was cut by 3 bases and J by 9 bases, with 23 bases left in between. From germline, CDR1 is GTSNPN and CDR2 SVGIG (reference sequence). This chain's CDR3 is CAWSFPVPGRRAQYF. The CDR3, as DNA: TGTGCCTGGAGCTTCCCGGTCCCCGGCAGAAGGGCCCAGTACTTC.

This clone was counted once. The CDR3: CASQGYNEQFF. DNA of the CDR3: TGTGCCAGCCAGGGTTACAATGAGCAGTTCTTC. The gene calls are TRBV6-5 and TRBJ2-1; a possible D gene is TRBD1 (5 bases). CDR3 length: 11 residues. Trimming cost V 8 bases and J 4 bases, with 6 bases left between them. Germline CDR1 and CDR2: MNHEY and SVGAGI.

The chain links TRBV7-8 to TRBJ2-7; 8 bases align to TRBD2. The CDR3 covers 14 residues. J was trimmed by 1 base and V by 7 bases; bases with no gene match: 6. Germline V gene lookup returns CDR1 SGHVS and CDR2 FQNEAQ. As DNA, the CDR3 is TGTGCCAGCACCCCAGGACTAGCTTCCTACGAGCAGTACTTC. Its translation: CASTPGLASYEQYF.

V is TRBV27 and J is TRBJ1-1, with D possibly TRBD1 on 5 matching bases. This CDR3 has 13 amino acids. V dropped 8 bases and J dropped 4 bases, with 14 bases sitting between them. Germline V CDR1 and CDR2: MNHEY, SMNVEV (reference sequence). For the CDR3, the DNA is TGTGCCAGCCAAAATGCCGGGGCCACTGAAGCTTTCTTT. Protein sequence: CASQNAGATEAFF.

The chain carries TRBV28 and TRBJ1-2; TRBD1 is a possible D gene (5 bases). Trimming cost V 1 base and J 6 bases, with 18 bases left between them. CDR1 is MDHEN and CDR2 is SYDVKM in the germline V gene. The CDR3 is 16 amino acids. CDR3 protein: CASSLSPRAGVNGYTF. DNA for the CDR3: TGTGCCAGCAGTTTATCTCCTCGGGCGGGGGTAAATGGCTACACCTTC.

This chain joins TRBV28 and TRBJ2-1, with TRBD1 matching over 7 bases. The V and J ends lost 7 bases and 7 bases, in that order; junction bases with no gene match: 10. This CDR3 has 14 amino acids. The germline V gene has CDR1 MDHEN and CDR2 SYDVKM. CDR3 nucleotides: TGTGCCAGCAAGGGGGCAGGGGCTCAGAATGAGCAGTTCTTC. It is translated as CASKGAGAQNEQFF.

This clone was counted a single time. The chain combines TRBV2 with TRBJ2-7, with 9 nucleotides matching TRBD1. CDR3 length: 13 amino acids. Germline V gene sequence: CDR1 SNHLY, CDR2 FYNNEI. V gave up 6 bases and J gave up 5 bases; unmatched junction bases: 5. CDR3 sequence reads: CASRGTGQNEQYF. As DNA, the CDR3 is TGTGCCAGCAGGGGGACAGGGCAAAACGAGCAGTACTTC.

The genes are TRBV6-5 and TRBJ2-3, with 7 bases aligning to TRBD1. Germline V CDR1 and CDR2: MNHEY, SVGAGI. The CDR3 has 14 amino acids. With 5 bases clipped from V and 5 bases from J, the junction kept 7 bases outside the gene matches. The CDR3 reads CASSPQGKRDTQYF. The CDR3 DNA reads as TGTGCCAGCAGTCCACAGGGGAAGAGAGATACGCAGTATTTT.

V gene TRBV28 combines with J gene TRBJ2-5, with TRBD2 as a possible D gene (6 bases). V lost 2 bases and J lost 5, with 12 bases in between. The CDR3 consists of 14 residues. Germline lookup yields CDR1 MDHEN and CDR2 SYDVKM. The CDR3 loop reads CASSLAGRGETQYF. The CDR3, as DNA: TGTGCCAGCAGTTTAGCGGGGCGAGGGGAGACCCAGTACTTC.

This chain links TRBV7-2 with TRBJ1-2; TRBD1 might be the D (6 bases). The CDR3 is 13 amino acids. Germline V gene lookup returns CDR1 SGHTA and CDR2 FQGNSA. The germline V and J ends were trimmed by 1 base and 5 bases, with 8 bases remaining between them. For the CDR3, the DNA is TGTGCCAGCAGCTTAGAAGGGGGGTATGGCTACACCTTC. It encodes CASSLEGGYGYTF.

The V gene is TRBV27, the J gene TRBJ1-4, with D perhaps TRBD1 (6 bases). V was clipped by 3 bases and J by 4 bases, with 12 bases between them. Germline loops: CDR1 MNHEY, CDR2 SMNVEV (reference sequence). CDR3 size: 15 residues. The CDR3 here is CASSFGQGINEKLFF. For the CDR3, the DNA is TGTGCCAGCAGTTTTGGGCAGGGGATTAATGAAAAACTGTTTTTT.

The chain links TRBV7-2 to TRBJ2-7; D gene uncertain. The CDR3 covers 15 residues. Germline CDR1 and CDR2: SGHTA and FQGNSA. V gave up 1 base and J gave up 0 bases, with 10 bases separating them. The CDR3 region has the DNA TGTGCCAGCAGCTTAGGAACACTGAGCTCCTACGAGCAGTACTTC. It is translated as CASSLGTLSSYEQYF. The full variable domain, with the rest looked up from reference TRBV7-2 and TRBJ2-7, is GAGVSQSPSNKVTEKGKDVELRCDPISGHTALYWYRQSLGQGLEFLIYFQGNSAPDKSGLPSDRFSAERTGGSVSTLTIQRTQQEDSAVYLCASSLGTLSSYEQYFGPGTRLTVT.

J is TRBJ2-2 and V is TRBV7-3, with TRBD1 identical over 7 bases. J was trimmed by 6 bases and V by 2 bases; bases with no gene match: 9. The germline V gene encodes CDR1 SGHTA and CDR2 FQGTGA. CDR3 length: 16 amino acids. CDR3 sequence reads: CASSLFRDSPPGELFF. In nucleotides, the CDR3 is TGTGCCAGCAGCTTATTTCGGGACAGTCCCCCCGGGGAGCTGTTTTTT.

The genes are TRBV15 and TRBJ2-1; 11 bases agree with TRBD2. V dropped 1 base and J dropped 1; count of bases not matched to a gene: 12. There are 20 residues in the CDR3. In germline, CDR1 is LNHNV, CDR2 YYDKDF (reference sequence). The CDR3 sequence: CATSRGPGTSGTFSYNEQFF. The CDR3 DNA sequence: TGTGCCACCAGCAGAGGGCCGGGGACTAGCGGTACATTTTCCTACAATGAGCAGTTCTTC. The entire variable domain, with the rest obtained from reference TRBV15 and TRBJ2-1, is as follows: DAMVIQNPRYQVTQFGKPVTLSCSQTLNHNVMYWYQQKSSQAPKLLFHYYDKDFNNEADTPDNFQSRRPNTSFCFLDIRSPGLGDTAMYLCATSRGPGTSGTFSYNEQFFGPGTRLTVL.

The chain carries TRBV3-1 (or the pseudogene TRBV3-2) and TRBJ2-1, with 8 positions matching TRBD2. The CDR3 is made up of 15 amino acids. J gave up 2 bases and V 2 bases, and 2 bases lay outside the gene matches. Germline V CDR1 and CDR2: LGHDT, YNNKEL (reference sequence). The DNA for the CDR3 is TGTGCCAGCAGCCAATTCGGGGGGGCCTACAATGAGCAGTTCTTC. It is translated as CASSQFGGAYNEQFF.

The chain carries TRBV28 and TRBJ1-1; weak D call: TRBD1 (5 bases). The CDR3 is 12 residues long. Germline V lookup: CDR1 MDHEN, CDR2 SYDVKM. The V end was cut by 5 bases, the J end by 11 bases, with 15 bases between. CDR3 amino acids: CASSLVGGIAFF. The CDR3 bases are TGTGCCAGCAGTCTAGTCGGGGGGATTGCTTTCTTT.

The chain joins TRBV7-6 to TRBJ2-3; 9 bases match TRBD1. This CDR3 comprises 15 residues. V gave up 4 bases and J gave up 1 base; unmatched junction bases: 3. The germline gives CDR1 SGHVS, CDR2 FNYEAQ. This CDR3 reads CASSSGQGRTDTQYF. The CDR3, as DNA: TGTGCCAGCAGCTCGGGACAGGGACGCACAGATACGCAGTATTTT.

DNA for the CDR3: TGTGCCAGCAGCTCGGACAGCTCTTATAGCAATCAGCCCCAGCATTTT. Protein sequence: CASSSDSSYSNQPQHF. This chain links TRBV4-2 with TRBJ1-5; maybe TRBD1 (6 bases). The germline V gene has CDR1 LGHNA and CDR2 YNFKEQ. This CDR3 spans 16 amino acids. Trimming left V 5 bases short and J 0 bases short, with 14 bases between.

The chain uses TRBV3-1 (or the pseudogene TRBV3-2) and TRBJ2-5; D possibly corresponds to TRBD2 (6 bases). The CDR3 runs 15 residues. Germline V gene sequence: CDR1 LGHDT, CDR2 YNNKEL (reference sequence). Trimming cost V 4 bases and J 2 bases, with 14 bases left between them. CDR3 residues: CASSLQSGAQETQYF. DNA of the CDR3: TGTGCCAGCAGCCTCCAGTCGGGAGCTCAAGAGACCCAGTACTTC.

This chain joins TRBV9 and TRBJ2-3, with D possibly matching TRBD2 (6 bases). Germline CDR1 is SGDLS and CDR2 is YYNGEE. Trimming took 0 bases from V and 1 from J, leaving 12 bases between them. CDR3 length equals 16 residues. The CDR3 coding sequence is TGTGCCAGCAGCGTAGATGCTAGCGATGGCACAGATACGCAGTATTTT. Translation: CASSVDASDGTDTQYF.